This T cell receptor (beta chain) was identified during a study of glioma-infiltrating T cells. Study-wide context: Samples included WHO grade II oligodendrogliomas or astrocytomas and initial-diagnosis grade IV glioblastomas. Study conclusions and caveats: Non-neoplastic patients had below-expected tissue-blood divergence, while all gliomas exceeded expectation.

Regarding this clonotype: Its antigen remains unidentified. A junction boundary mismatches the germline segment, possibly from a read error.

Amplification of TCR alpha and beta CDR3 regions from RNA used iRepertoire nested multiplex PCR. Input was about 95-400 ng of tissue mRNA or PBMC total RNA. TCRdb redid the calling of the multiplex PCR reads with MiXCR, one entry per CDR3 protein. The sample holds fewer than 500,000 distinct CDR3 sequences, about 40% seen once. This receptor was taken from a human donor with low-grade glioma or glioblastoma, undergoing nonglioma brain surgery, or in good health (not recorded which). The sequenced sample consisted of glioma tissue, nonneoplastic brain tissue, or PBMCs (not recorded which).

The CDR3 DNA reads as TGTGCCATCAGTGAGTGGAAAAACACCGGGGAGCCGTTTTTT. This gives the protein CAISEWKNTGEPFF. This chain connects TRBV10-3 to TRBJ2-2, with D tentatively TRBD2 (5 bases). The CDR3 has 14 amino acids. The V gene's germline CDR1 is ENHRY and CDR2 SYGVKD.